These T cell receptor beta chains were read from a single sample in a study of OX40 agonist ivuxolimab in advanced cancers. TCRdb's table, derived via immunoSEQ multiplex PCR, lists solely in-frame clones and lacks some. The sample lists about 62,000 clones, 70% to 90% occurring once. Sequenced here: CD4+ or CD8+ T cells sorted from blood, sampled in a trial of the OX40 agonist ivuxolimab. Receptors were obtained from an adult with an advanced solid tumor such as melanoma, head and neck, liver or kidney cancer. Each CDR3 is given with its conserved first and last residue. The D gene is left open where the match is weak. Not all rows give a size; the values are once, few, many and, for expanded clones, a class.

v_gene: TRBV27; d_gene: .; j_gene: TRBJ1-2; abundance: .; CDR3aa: CASSLKGGSYGYTF; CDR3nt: TGTGCCAGCAGCCTGAAGGGAGGAAGCTATGGCTACACCTTC
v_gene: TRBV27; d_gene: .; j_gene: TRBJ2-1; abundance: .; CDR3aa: CASSLTTLVRNEQFF; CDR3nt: TGTGCCAGCAGTTTAACCACATTAGTAAGGAATGAGCAGTTCTTC
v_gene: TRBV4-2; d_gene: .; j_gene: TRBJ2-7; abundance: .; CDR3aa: CASSQVPGRDEQYF; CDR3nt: TGTGCCAGCAGCCAAGTGCCAGGGCGGGACGAGCAGTACTTC
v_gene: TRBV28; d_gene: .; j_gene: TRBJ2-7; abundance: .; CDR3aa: CASSPRTRLEPYEQYF; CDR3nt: TGTGCCAGCAGCCCCAGGACGCGCCTCGAGCCCTACGAGCAGTACTTC
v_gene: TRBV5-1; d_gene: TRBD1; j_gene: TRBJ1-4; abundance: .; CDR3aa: CASSLTGGTNEKLFF; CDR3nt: TGCGCCAGCAGCTTGACAGGGGGGACTAATGAAAAACTGTTTTTT
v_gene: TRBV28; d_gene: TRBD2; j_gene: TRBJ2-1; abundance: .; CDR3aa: CASSPTGGAGGPDEQFF; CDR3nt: TGTGCCAGCAGTCCCACGGGAGGAGCGGGAGGGCCCGATGAGCAGTTCTTC
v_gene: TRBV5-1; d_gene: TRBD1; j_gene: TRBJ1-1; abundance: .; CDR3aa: CASSLRGQDQQPFF; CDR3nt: TGCGCCAGCAGCCTTCGCGGACAGGACCAACAACCTTTCTTT
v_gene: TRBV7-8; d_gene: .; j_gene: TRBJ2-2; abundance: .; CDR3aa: CASSLGPRGTGELFF; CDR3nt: TGTGCCAGCAGCTTAGGGCCGCGGGGTACCGGGGAGCTGTTTTTT
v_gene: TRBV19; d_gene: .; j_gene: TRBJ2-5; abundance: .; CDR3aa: CASSIGPGGQTQYF; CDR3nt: TGTGCCAGTAGTATAGGCCCAGGAGGCCAGACCCAGTACTTC
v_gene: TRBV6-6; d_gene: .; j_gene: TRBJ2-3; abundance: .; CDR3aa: CASSHHTTDTQYF; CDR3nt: TGTGCCAGCAGCCATCACACCACAGATACGCAGTATTTT
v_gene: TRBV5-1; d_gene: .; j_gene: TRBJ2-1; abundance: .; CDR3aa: CASSTALAALYNEQFF; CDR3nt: TGCGCCAGCAGCACAGCATTGGCGGCCCTTTACAATGAGCAGTTCTTC
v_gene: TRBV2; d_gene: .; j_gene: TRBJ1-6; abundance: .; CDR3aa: CASNVGNSPLHF; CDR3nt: TGTGCCAGCAATGTAGGGAATTCACCCCTCCACTTT
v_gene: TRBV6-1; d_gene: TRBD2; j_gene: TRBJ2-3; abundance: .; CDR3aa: CASSEGLAGPTSTDTQYF; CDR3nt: TGTGCCAGCAGTGAAGGGCTAGCGGGACCTACTAGCACAGATACGCAGTATTTT
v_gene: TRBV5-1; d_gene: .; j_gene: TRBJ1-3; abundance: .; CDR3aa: CASRDSSGNTIYF; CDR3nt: TGCGCCAGCAGGGACAGCTCTGGAAACACCATATATTTT
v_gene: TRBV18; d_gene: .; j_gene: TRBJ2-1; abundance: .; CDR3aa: CASSPIVKGTSYNEQFF; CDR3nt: TGTGCCAGCTCACCAATAGTGAAGGGGACCTCCTACAATGAGCAGTTCTTC
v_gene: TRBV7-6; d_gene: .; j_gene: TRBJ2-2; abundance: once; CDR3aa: CASSSNTGELFF; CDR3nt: TGTGCCAGCAGCTCCAACACCGGGGAGCTGTTTTTT
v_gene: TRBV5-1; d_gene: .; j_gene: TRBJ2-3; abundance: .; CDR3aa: CASSPRGQPSDTQYF; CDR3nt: TGCGCCAGCAGCCCCCGGGGACAACCGTCGGATACGCAGTATTTT
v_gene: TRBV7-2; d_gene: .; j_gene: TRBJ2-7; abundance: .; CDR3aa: CASSLDLAGYEQYF; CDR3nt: TGTGCCAGCAGCTTAGATCTTGCCGGGTACGAGCAGTACTTC
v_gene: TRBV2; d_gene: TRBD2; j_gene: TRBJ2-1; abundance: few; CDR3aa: CASLGLAGGNEQFF; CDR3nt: TGTGCCAGCTTGGGGCTAGCGGGAGGGAATGAGCAGTTCTTC
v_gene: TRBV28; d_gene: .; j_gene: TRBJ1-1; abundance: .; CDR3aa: CASSLMGGRLNTEAFF; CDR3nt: TGTGCCAGCAGTCTTATGGGGGGGCGCCTTAACACTGAAGCTTTCTTT
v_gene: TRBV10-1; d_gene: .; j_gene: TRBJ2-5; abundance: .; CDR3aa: CASSESTGRVTQYF; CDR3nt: TGCGCCAGCAGTGAGTCAACGGGGCGAGTGACCCAGTACTTC
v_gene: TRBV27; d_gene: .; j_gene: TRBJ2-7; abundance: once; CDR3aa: CASRPSAPGYEQYF; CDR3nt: TGTGCCAGTAGGCCCTCGGCCCCGGGTTACGAGCAGTACTTC
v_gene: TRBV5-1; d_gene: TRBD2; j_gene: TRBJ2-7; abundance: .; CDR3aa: CASTPTSGTYEQYF; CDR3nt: TGCGCCAGCACCCCGACTAGCGGCACCTACGAGCAGTACTTC
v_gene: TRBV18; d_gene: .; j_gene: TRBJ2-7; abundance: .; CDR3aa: CASSGFSGSSYEQYF; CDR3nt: TGTGCCAGCTCAGGGTTCTCTGGGAGCTCCTACGAGCAGTACTTC
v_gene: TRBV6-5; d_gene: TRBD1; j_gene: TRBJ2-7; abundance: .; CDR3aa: CASSYSDGTGAEQYF; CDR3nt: TGTGCCAGCAGTTACTCTGACGGGACAGGGGCCGAGCAGTACTTC
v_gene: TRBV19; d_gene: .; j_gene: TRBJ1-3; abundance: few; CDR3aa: CASSSGNSGNTIYF; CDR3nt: TGTGCCAGTAGTAGCGGGAACTCTGGAAACACCATATATTTT
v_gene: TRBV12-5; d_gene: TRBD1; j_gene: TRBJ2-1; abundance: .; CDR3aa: CASGLVLGTGAYNEQFF; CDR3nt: TGTGCTAGTGGTTTGGTACTGGGGACAGGGGCCTACAATGAGCAGTTCTTC
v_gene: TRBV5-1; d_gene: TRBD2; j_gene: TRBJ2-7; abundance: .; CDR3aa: CASSLASGSSYEQYF; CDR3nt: TGCGCCAGCAGCTTGGCTAGCGGGAGCTCCTACGAGCAGTACTTC
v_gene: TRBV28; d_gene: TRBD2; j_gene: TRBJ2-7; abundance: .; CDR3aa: CASRTSDYEQYF; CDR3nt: TGTGCCAGCAGGACTAGCGACTACGAGCAGTACTTC
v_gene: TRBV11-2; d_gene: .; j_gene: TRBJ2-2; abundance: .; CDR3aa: CASSLAAGELFF; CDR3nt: TGTGCCAGCAGCTTAGCAGCCGGGGAGCTGTTTTTT
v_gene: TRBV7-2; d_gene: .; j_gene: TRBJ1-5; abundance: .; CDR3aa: CASSMRGSYSNQPQHF; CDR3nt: TGTGCCAGCAGCATGCGTGGGAGCTATAGCAATCAGCCCCAGCATTTT
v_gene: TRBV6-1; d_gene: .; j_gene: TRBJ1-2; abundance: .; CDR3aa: CASSGIGGANYGYTF; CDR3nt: TGTGCCAGCAGTGGTATTGGGGGCGCTAACTATGGCTACACCTTC
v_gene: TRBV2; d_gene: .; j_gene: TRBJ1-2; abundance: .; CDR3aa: CASSEGVLGYTF; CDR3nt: TGTGCCAGCAGTGAGGGGGTGTTGGGCTACACCTTC
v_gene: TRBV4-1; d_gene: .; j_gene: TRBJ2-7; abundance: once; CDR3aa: CASELRLLAYEQYF; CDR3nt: TGCGCCAGCGAACTACGCTTACTGGCCTACGAGCAGTACTTC
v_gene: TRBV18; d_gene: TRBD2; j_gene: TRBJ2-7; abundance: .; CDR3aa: CASSPVRLAGDEQYF; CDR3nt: TGTGCCAGCTCACCTGTAAGACTAGCGGGAGACGAGCAGTACTTC
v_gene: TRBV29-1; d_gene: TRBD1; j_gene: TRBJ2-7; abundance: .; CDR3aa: CSVEDRPGYEQYF; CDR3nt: TGCAGCGTTGAGGACAGGCCGGGCTACGAGCAGTACTTC
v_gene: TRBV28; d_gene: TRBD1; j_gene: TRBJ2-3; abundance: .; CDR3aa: CASSSRQGGPTDTQYF; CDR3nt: TGTGCCAGCAGTTCCCGACAGGGGGGACCAACAGATACGCAGTATTTT
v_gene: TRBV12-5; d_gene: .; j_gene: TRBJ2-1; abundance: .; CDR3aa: CASGLVPYNEQFF; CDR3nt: TGTGCTAGTGGTTTGGTGCCTTACAATGAGCAGTTCTTC
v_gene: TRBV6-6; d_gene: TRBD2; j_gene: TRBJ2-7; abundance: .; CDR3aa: CASSNPSGNYEQYF; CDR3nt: TGTGCCAGCAGTAACCCTAGCGGAAACTACGAGCAGTACTTC
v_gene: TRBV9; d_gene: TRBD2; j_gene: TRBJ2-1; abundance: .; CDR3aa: CASSVELRGGGEQFF; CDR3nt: TGTGCCAGCAGCGTAGAGCTCCGCGGGGGAGGAGAGCAGTTCTTC
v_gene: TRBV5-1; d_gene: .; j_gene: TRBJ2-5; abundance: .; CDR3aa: CASSLGGYQETQYF; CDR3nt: TGCGCCAGCAGCTTGGGGGGGTACCAAGAGACCCAGTACTTC
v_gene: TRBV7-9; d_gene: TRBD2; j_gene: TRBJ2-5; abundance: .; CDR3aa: CASSPRPWTSGRGETQYF; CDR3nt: TGTGCCAGCAGCCCCCGACCCTGGACTAGCGGGAGAGGGGAGACCCAGTACTTC
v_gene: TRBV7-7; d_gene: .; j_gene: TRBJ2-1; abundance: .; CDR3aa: CASSPRGAGTGYNEQFF; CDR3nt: TGTGCCAGCAGCCCACGGGGGGCCGGGACTGGTTACAATGAGCAGTTCTTC
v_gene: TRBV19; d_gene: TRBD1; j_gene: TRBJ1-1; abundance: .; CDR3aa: CAKRTGGTEAFF; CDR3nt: TGTGCCAAAAGAACAGGGGGCACTGAAGCTTTCTTT
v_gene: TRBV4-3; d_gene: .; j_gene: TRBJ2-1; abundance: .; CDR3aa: CASSRDTAYNEQFF; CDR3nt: TGCGCCAGCAGCCGGGACACTGCCTACAATGAGCAGTTCTTC
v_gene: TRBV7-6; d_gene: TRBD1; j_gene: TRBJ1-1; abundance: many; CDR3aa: CASSLEGQGRTEAFF; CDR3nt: TGTGCCAGCAGCTTAGAAGGACAGGGCAGGACTGAAGCTTTCTTT
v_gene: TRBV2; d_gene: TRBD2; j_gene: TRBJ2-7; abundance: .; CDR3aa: CASSEGAGKYEQYF; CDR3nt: TGTGCCAGCAGTGAAGGAGCGGGAAAGTACGAGCAGTACTTC
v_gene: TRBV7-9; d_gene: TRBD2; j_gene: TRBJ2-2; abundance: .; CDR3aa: CASSLQWSGRSGELFF; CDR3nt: TGTGCCAGCAGCTTACAATGGAGCGGGAGAAGCGGGGAGCTGTTTTTT
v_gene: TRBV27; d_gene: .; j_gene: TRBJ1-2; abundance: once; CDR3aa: CASSRERGYGYTF; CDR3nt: TGTGCCAGCAGTAGGGAAAGGGGCTATGGCTACACCTTC
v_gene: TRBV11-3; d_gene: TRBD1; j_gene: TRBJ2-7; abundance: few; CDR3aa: CASSPWTGGSGEQYF; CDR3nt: TGTGCCAGCAGCCCCTGGACAGGGGGTTCGGGTGAGCAGTACTTC
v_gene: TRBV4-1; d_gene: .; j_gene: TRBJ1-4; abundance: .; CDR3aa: CASSQGGPWSEKLFF; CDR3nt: TGCGCCAGCAGCCAAGGCGGTCCCTGGAGTGAAAAACTGTTTTTT
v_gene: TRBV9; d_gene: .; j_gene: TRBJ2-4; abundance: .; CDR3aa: CASSVGSGDIQYF; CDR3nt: TGTGCCAGCAGCGTAGGAAGTGGTGACATTCAGTACTTC
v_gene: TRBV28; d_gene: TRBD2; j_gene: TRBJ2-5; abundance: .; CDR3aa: CASSRGGAGSETQYF; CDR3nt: TGTGCCAGCAGTCGGGGGGGCGCCGGTTCAGAGACCCAGTACTTC
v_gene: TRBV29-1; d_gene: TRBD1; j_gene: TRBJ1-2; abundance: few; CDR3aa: CSVVDIQGQGGGYTF; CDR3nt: TGCAGCGTCGTCGACATCCAGGGACAGGGAGGTGGCTACACCTTC